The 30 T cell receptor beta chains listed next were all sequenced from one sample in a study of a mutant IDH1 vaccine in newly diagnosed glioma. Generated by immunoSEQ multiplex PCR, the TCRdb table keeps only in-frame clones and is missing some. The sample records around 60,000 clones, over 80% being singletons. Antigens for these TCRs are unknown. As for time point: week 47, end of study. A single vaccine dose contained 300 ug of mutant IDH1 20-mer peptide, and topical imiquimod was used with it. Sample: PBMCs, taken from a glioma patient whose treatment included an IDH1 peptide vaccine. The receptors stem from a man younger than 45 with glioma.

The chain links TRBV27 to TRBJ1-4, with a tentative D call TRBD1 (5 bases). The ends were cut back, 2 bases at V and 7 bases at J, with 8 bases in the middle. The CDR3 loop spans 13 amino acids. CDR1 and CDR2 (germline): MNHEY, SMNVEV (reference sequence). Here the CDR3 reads CASSLRGSEKLFF. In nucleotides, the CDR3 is TGTGCCAGCAGTTTAAGGGGCAGTGAAAAACTGTTTTTT.

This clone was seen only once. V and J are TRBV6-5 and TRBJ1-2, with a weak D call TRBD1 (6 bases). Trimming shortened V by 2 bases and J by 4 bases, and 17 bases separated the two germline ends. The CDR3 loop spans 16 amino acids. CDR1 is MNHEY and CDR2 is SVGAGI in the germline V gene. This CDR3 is CASSYDRQGLLYGYTF. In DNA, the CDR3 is TGTGCCAGCAGTTACGATCGGCAGGGGCTCCTCTATGGCTACACCTTC.

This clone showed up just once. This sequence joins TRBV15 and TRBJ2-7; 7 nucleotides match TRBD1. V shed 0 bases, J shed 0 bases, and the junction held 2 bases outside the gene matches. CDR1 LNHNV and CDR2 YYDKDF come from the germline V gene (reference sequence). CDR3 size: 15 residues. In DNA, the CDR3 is TGTGCCACCAGCAGAGATTGGGACAGCTCCTACGAGCAGTACTTC. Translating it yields CATSRDWDSSYEQYF.

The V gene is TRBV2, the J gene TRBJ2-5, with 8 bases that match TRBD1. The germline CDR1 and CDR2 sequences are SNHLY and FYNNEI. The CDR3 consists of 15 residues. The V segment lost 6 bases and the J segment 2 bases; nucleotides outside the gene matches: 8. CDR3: CASSAGTGIQETQYF. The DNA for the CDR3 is TGTGCCAGCAGCGCCGGGACAGGAATTCAAGAGACCCAGTACTTC.

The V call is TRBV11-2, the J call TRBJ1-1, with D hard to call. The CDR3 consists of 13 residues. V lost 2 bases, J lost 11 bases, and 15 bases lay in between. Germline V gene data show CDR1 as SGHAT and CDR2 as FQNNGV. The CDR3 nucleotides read TGTGCCAGCAGCTTACCGATGGGAAAGCAGGCTTTCTTT. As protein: CASSLPMGKQAFF.

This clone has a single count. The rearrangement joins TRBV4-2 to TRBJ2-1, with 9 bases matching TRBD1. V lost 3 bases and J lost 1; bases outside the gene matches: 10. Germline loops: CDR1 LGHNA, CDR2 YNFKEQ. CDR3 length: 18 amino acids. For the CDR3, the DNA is TGTGCCAGCAGCCACCACGCCCGGGACAGGGCTTCCTACAATGAGCAGTTCTTC. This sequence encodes CASSHHARDRASYNEQFF.

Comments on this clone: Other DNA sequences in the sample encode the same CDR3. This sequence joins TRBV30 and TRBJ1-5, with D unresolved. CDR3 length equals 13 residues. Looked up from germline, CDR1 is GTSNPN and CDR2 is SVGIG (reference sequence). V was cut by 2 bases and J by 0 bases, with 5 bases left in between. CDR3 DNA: TGTGCCTGGAGTAGGGATAGCAATCAGCCCCAGCATTTT. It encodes CAWSRDSNQPQHF.

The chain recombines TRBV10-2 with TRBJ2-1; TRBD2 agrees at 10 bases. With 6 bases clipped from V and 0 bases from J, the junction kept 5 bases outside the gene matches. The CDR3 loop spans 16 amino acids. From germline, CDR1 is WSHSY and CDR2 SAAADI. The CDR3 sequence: CASRGLAGDSYNEQFF. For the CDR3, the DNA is TGCGCCAGCAGAGGTCTAGCGGGGGACTCCTACAATGAGCAGTTCTTC.

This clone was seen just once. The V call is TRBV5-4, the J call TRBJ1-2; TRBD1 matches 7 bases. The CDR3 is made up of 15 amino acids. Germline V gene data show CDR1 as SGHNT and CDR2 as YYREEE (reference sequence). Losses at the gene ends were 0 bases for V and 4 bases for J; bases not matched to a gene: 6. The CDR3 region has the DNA TGTGCCAGCAGCTTGGCAGGGGGAGGCGGCTATGGCTACACCTTC. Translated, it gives CASSLAGGGGYGYTF.

The CDR3 region is CASRLVGQGFGYTF. The CDR3 nucleotides read TGTGCCAGCAGGCTCGTGGGACAGGGGTTTGGCTACACCTTC. The V gene is TRBV5-4, the J gene TRBJ1-2; TRBD1 agrees at 10 bases. V lost 5 bases and J lost 7; bases outside the gene matches: 8. Per germline, CDR1 SGHNT and CDR2 YYREEE (reference sequence). The CDR3 length is 14 residues.

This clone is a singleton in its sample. The CDR3 DNA reads as TGCGCCAGCAGCTCGAGGCGGGGAGACTACGAGCAGTACTTC. Protein: CASSSRRGDYEQYF. The V call is TRBV5-1, the J call TRBJ2-7; maybe TRBD2 (6 bases). V gave up 3 bases and J gave up 3 bases, with 13 bases separating them. The CDR3 runs 14 residues. CDR1 and CDR2 from the germline V gene are SGHRS and YFSETQ.

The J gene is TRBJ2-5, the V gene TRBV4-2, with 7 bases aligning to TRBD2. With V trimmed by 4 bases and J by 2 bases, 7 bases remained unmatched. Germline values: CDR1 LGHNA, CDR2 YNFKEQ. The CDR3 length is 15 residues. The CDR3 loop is CASSLFGTTQETQYF. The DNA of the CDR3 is TGTGCCAGCAGCCTATTTGGGACTACACAAGAGACCCAGTACTTC.

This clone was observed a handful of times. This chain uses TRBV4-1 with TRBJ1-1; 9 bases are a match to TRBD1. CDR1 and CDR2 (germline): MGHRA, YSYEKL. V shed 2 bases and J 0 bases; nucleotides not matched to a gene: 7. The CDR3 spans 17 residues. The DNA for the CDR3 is TGCGCCAGCAGCCAAAGGGGACAGGGCCTGATGAACACTGAAGCTTTCTTT. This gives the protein CASSQRGQGLMNTEAFF.

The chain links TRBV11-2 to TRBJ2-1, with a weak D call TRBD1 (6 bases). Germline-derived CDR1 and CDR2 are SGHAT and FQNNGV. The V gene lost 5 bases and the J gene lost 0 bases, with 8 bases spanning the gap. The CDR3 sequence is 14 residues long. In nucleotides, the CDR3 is TGTGCCAGCAGCCCAGGGGCCTCCTACAATGAGCAGTTCTTC. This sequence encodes CASSPGASYNEQFF.

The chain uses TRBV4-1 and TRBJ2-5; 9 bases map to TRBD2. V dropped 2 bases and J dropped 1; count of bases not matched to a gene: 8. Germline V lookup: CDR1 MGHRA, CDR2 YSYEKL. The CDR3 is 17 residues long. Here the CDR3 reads CASSQLSSGESQETQYF. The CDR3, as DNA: TGCGCCAGCAGCCAACTTTCTAGCGGGGAGAGCCAAGAGACCCAGTACTTC.

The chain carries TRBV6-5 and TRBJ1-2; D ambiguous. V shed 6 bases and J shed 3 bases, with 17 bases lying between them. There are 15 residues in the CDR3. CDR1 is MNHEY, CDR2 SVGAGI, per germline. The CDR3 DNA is TGTGCCAGCAGCCTCCGAGTCCCGAGGGACTATGGCTACACCTTC. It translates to CASSLRVPRDYGYTF.

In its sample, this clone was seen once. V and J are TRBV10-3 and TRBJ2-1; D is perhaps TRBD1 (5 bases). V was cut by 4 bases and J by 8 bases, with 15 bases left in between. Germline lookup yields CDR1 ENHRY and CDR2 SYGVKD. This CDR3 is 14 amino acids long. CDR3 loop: CAISVLWGLDEQFF. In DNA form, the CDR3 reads TGTGCCATCAGTGTTCTTTGGGGCTTGGATGAGCAGTTCTTC.

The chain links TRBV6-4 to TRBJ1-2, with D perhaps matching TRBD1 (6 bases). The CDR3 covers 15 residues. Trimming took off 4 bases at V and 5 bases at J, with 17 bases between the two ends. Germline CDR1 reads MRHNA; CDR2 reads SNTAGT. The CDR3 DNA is TGTGCCAGCAGTGTGGGCAGGGGCTCAATGTATGGCTACACCTTC. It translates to CASSVGRGSMYGYTF.

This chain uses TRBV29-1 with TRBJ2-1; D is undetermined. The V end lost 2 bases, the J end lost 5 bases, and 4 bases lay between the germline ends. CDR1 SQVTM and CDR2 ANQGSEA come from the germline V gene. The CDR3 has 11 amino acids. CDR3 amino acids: CSVEPDNEQFF. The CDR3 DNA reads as TGCAGCGTTGAACCCGACAATGAGCAGTTCTTC.

The CDR3 loop is CASSPPGTVYSPLHF. CDR3 coding DNA: TGTGCCAGCTCACCCCCCGGGACAGTGTATTCACCCCTCCACTTT. V and J are TRBV18 and TRBJ1-6; the match to TRBD1 covers 7 bases. The V segment lost 3 bases and the J segment 8 bases; nucleotides outside the gene matches: 7. CDR1 and CDR2 (germline): KGHSH, LQKENI. The CDR3 has 15 amino acids. Full variable domain (remainder filled in from reference TRBV18 and TRBJ1-6): NAGVMQNPRHLVRRRGQEARLRCSPMKGHSHVYWYRQLPEEGLKFMVYLQKENIIDESGMPKERFSAEFPKEGPSILRIQQVVRGDSAAYFCASSPPGTVYSPLHFGNGTRLTVT.

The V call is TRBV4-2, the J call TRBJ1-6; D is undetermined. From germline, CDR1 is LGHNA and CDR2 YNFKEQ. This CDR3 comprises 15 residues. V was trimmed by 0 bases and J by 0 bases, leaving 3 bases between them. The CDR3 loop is CASSQESSYNSPLHF. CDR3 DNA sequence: TGTGCCAGCAGCCAAGAGAGCTCCTATAATTCACCCCTCCACTTT.

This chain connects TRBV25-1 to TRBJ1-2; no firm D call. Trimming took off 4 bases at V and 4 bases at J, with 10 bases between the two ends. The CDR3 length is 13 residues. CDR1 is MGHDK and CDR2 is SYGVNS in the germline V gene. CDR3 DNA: TGTGCCAGCAGTGCTCTCAAAAGCTATGGCTACACCTTC. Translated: CASSALKSYGYTF.

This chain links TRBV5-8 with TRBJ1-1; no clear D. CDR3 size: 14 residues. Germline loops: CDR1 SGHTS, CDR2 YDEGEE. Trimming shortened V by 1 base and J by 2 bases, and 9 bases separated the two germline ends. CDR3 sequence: CASSLTHLNTEAFF. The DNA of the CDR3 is TGTGCCAGCAGCTTGACCCATCTTAACACTGAAGCTTTCTTT.

Here the CDR3 reads CASSLVMAGTGELFF. The CDR3 DNA sequence: TGTGCCAGCAGCTTAGTAATGGCCGGAACCGGGGAGCTGTTTTTT. The J gene is TRBJ2-2, the V gene TRBV7-7; the D is unclear. V was cut by 1 base and J by 5 bases, with 11 bases left in between. This CDR3 region has 15 residues. Germline V lookup: CDR1 SSHAT, CDR2 FNYEAQ (reference sequence).

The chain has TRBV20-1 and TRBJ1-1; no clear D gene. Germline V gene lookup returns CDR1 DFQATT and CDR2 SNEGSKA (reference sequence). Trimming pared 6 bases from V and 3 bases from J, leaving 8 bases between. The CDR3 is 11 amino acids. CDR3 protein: CSADGYTEAFF. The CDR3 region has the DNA TGCAGTGCCGACGGATACACTGAAGCTTTCTTT.

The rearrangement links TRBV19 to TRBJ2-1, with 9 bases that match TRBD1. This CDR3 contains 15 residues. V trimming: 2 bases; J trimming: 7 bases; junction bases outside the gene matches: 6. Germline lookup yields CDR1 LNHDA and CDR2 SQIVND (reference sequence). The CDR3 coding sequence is TGTGCCAGTAGTATATATGGGACAGGGACGAATGAGCAGTTCTTC. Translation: CASSIYGTGTNEQFF.

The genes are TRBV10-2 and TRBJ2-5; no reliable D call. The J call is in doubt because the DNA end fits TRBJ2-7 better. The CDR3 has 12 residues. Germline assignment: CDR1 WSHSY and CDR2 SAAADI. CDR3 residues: CATYKGTYEQYF. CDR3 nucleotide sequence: TGCGCCACCTACAAGGGCACCTACGAGCAGTACTTC.

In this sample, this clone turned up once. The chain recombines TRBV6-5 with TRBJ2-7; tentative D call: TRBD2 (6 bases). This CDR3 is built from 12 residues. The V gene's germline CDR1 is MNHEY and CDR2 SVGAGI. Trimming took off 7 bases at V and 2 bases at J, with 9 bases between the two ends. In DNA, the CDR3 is TGTGCCAGCAACTCGGGAGCCTACGAGCAGTACTTC. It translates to CASNSGAYEQYF.

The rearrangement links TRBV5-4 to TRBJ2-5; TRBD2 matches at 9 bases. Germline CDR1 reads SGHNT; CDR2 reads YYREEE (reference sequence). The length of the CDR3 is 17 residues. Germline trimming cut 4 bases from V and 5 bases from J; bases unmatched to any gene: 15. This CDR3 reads CASSRSTSAGGPETQYF. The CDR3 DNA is TGTGCCAGCAGCCGATCCACGTCGGCGGGGGGGCCGGAGACCCAGTACTTC.

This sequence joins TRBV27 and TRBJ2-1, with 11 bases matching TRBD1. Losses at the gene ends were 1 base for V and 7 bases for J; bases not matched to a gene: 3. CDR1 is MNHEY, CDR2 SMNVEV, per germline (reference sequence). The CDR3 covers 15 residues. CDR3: CASSLWGQGGNEQFF. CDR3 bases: TGTGCCAGCAGTTTATGGGGACAGGGGGGGAATGAGCAGTTCTTC.